This is a list of T cell receptor beta chains from one sample in a study of response to subunit inactivated influenza vaccine. TCRdb independently ran MiXCR on the RT-PCR reads; one entry per CDR3 protein. Here the sample spans about 570,000 distinct CDR3 sequences, about 11% being singletons. This sample was also put to use in a study of T cells expressing NK-cell markers.

This specimen was PBMCs from blood, taken on the day of vaccination. The source of these receptors is a man aged 50-59 years who received an inactivated influenza vaccine. CDR3s include the opening cysteine and the closing phenylalanine or tryptophan. A D gene is named only where the DNA matches it firmly. Expanded clones get a size class; other rows say once, few or many, or leave the size out.

V	size	D	J	DNA	CDR3
TRBV20-1	few	NA	TRBJ1-5	TGCAGTGCCAGACAAGGAACAATGGATCAGCCCCAGCATTTT	CSARQGTMDQPQHF
TRBV5-5	many	NA	TRBJ2-1	TGTGCCAGCAGCACGTGGACGGGAAATGAGCAGTTCTTC	CASSTWTGNEQFF
TRBV5-1	few	TRBD2	TRBJ2-3	TGCGCCAGCAGCTACGGACTAGCGGGGTCTTCGGTAGATACGCAGTATTTT	CASSYGLAGSSVDTQYF
TRBV9	NA	TRBD2	TRBJ2-2	TGTGCCAGCAGCCCTTGGACTAGCGGACCGTCCCATAACACCGGGGAGCTGTTTTTT	CASSPWTSGPSHNTGELFF
TRBV7-7	NA	NA	TRBJ2-2	TGTGCTAGCAGCCCTGGACCGGACACCGGGGAGCTGTTTTTT	CASSPGPDTGELFF
TRBV20-1	NA	TRBD2	TRBJ2-7	TGCAGTGCTAGGGTGGGGAAGGGAGGGCCCTACGAGCAGTACTTC	CSARVGKGGPYEQYF
TRBV12-3/TRBV12-4	few	TRBD2	TRBJ2-2	TGTGCCAGCAGTTTAGCTAGCGGGAGTGTCGCCGGGGAGCTGTTTTTT	CASSLASGSVAGELFF
TRBV5-5	few	TRBD1	TRBJ2-7	TGTGCCAGCAGCTGGGGACAGGGGGGCCCCTACGAGCAGTACTTC	CASSWGQGGPYEQYF
TRBV4-2	few	TRBD1	TRBJ2-3	TGTGCCAGCAGCCAAGATAGGCAGGGGGCAGGAGATACGCAGTATTTT	CASSQDRQGAGDTQYF
TRBV27	few	NA	TRBJ2-4	TGTGCCAGCAGTTCCATAGGGCGTACCTCCAAAAACATTCAGTACTTC	CASSSIGRTSKNIQYF
TRBV20-1	NA	NA	TRBJ1-4	TGCAGTGTCCAGAGGGAGGAGGGAAAACTGTTTTTT	CSVQREEGKLFF
TRBV4-1	many	NA	TRBJ1-3	TGCGCCAGCAGCCACCCTCTCAGCTCTGGAAACACCATATATTTT	CASSHPLSSGNTIYF
TRBV5-1	few	TRBD2	TRBJ2-3	TGCGCCAGCAGCTTGGCCCTAGCGGCGGATACGCAGTATTTT	CASSLALAADTQYF
TRBV2	few	TRBD1	TRBJ1-1	TGTGCCAGCTCGGGCACAGGGGCGAGTACTGAAGCTTTCTTT	CASSGTGASTEAFF
TRBV29-1	few	TRBD1	TRBJ2-7	TGCAGCGTCCTCGGGACACAGGGGTCCTACGAGCAGTACTTC	CSVLGTQGSYEQYF
TRBV10-3	many	TRBD2	TRBJ2-7	TGTGCCATCAGTGAGTCTCCGCTAGCGGGAGGAGCCCCCTTCGAGCAGTACTTC	CAISESPLAGGAPFEQYF
TRBV12-3/TRBV12-4	few	NA	TRBJ2-3	TGTGCCAGCAGTCGGGACGGCTTGTTTGCAGATACGCAGTATTTT	CASSRDGLFADTQYF
TRBV5-1	many	NA	TRBJ2-2	TGCGCCAGCAGCATTTCCGTTTTGACCGGGGAGCTGTTTTTT	CASSISVLTGELFF
TRBV6-5	NA	NA	TRBJ2-7	TGTGCCAGCAGTTCCCCCGGAAACTACGAGCAGTACTTC	CASSSPGNYEQYF
TRBV20-1	NA	NA	TRBJ2-7	TGCAGTGCTCGGGGGCCAGGGTTCTACGAGCAGTACTTC	CSARGPGFYEQYF
TRBV2	NA	TRBD1	TRBJ2-7	TGTGCCAGCAATCCCGACAGGGCCGTCGAAGAGCAGTACTTC	CASNPDRAVEEQYF
TRBV9	NA	NA	TRBJ1-1	TGTGCCAGCAGCCGGCGAATTAACACTGAAGCTTTCTTT	CASSRRINTEAFF
TRBV5-1	few	NA	TRBJ2-5	TGCGCCAGCAGCCGCGATGCGGCTACAGAGACCCAGTACTTC	CASSRDAATETQYF
TRBV12-3/TRBV12-4	many	NA	TRBJ1-3	TGTGCCAGCAGCCGTTCCTCTGGAAACACCATATATTTT	CASSRSSGNTIYF
TRBV3-1	NA	NA	TRBJ2-1	TGTGCCACCACGGGACTTGGGGGAGATGAGCAGTTCTTC	CATTGLGGDEQFF
TRBV4-1	NA	NA	TRBJ1-5	TGCGCCAGCAGCCGCCTCCAGGGGAATGGTCAGCCCCAGCATTTT	CASSRLQGNGQPQHF
TRBV11-2	few	NA	TRBJ2-7	TGTGCCAGCAGCTTAGTCGGGCCGCCGGTAAGCTCCTACGAGCAGTACTTC	CASSLVGPPVSSYEQYF
TRBV9	once	NA	TRBJ1-1	TGTGCCAGCAGCGTAGGGGCTGTGAACACTGAAGCTTTCTTT	CASSVGAVNTEAFF
TRBV5-1	NA	NA	TRBJ2-1	TGCGCCAGCAGCTTTCGGGAAGGATCGGGTGAGCAGTTCTTC	CASSFREGSGEQFF
TRBV5-5	NA	NA	TRBJ2-1	TGTGCCAGCAGCTTGGGCCCCGCTTACTCCTACAATGAGCAGTTCTTC	CASSLGPAYSYNEQFF
TRBV11-1	few	TRBD2	TRBJ2-2	TGTGCCAGCCAAAGAACTAGCGGCAGAACGCGGGCCGGGGAGCTGTTTTTT	CASQRTSGRTRAGELFF
TRBV6-5	few	NA	TRBJ1-4	TGTGCCAGCAGTTACCTAGGGGGGGTACGGGAAAAACTGTTTTTT	CASSYLGGVREKLFF
TRBV20-1	few	NA	TRBJ1-4	TGCAGTGCTCCCAAGAGGGGACTAAATGAAAAACTGTTTTTT	CSAPKRGLNEKLFF
TRBV7-2	few	NA	TRBJ2-5	TGTGCCAGCAGAACTGACCAAGAGACCCAGTACTTC	CASRTDQETQYF
TRBV7-8	NA	TRBD2	TRBJ2-1	TGTGCCAGCAGCTTAGTTGTAGCGGGGGGCTACAATGAGCAGTTCTTC	CASSLVVAGGYNEQFF
TRBV10-1	few	NA	TRBJ2-7	TGCGCCAGCAGTGAGTCGATTAACTACGAGCAGTACTTC	CASSESINYEQYF
TRBV7-4	many	NA	TRBJ2-4	TGTGCCAGCAGCTTAGCGCGGTCCCCTCTAGCCAAAAACATTCAGTACTTC	CASSLARSPLAKNIQYF
TRBV5-1	NA	NA	TRBJ2-7	TGCGCCAGCAGCTTGGAGCCTTCCTCGGGCTACGAGCAGTACTTC	CASSLEPSSGYEQYF
TRBV7-9	NA	TRBD1	TRBJ1-6	TGTGCCAGCAGCCCAACAGGGGCCTATAATTCACCCCTCCACTTT	CASSPTGAYNSPLHF
TRBV3-1	many	NA	TRBJ2-5	TGTGCCAGCAGCCAAAGGACCGCGCAAGAGACCCAGTACTTC	CASSQRTAQETQYF
TRBV29-1	few	NA	TRBJ1-5	TGCAGCGTTGGGGATAATAGCAATCAGCCCCAGCATTTT	CSVGDNSNQPQHF
TRBV19	few	TRBD1	TRBJ2-6	TGTGCCAGTAGTCCCGGGACAGGACTATCTGGGGCCAACGTCCTGACTTTC	CASSPGTGLSGANVLTF
TRBV6-5	NA	NA	TRBJ2-3	TGTGCCAGCAGTTACTTTGCGCAGAGCACAGATACGCAGTATTTT	CASSYFAQSTDTQYF
TRBV18	few	TRBD1	TRBJ2-1	TGTGCCAGCTCACGAGTCCCCGGGACAGGGGGCAATGAGCAGTTCTTC	CASSRVPGTGGNEQFF
TRBV20-1	NA	TRBD1	TRBJ2-7	TGCAGTGCTAGAGGGGACAGGAGGTTGCAGTACTTC	CSARGDRRLQYF
TRBV28	many	NA	TRBJ2-1	TGTGCCAGCAGTTTACGAGCCAGGTATTACAATGAGCAGTTCTTC	CASSLRARYYNEQFF
TRBV6-2/TRBV6-3	NA	NA	TRBJ2-1	TGTGCCAGCAGCCGCTCCAGGGGCCCCTACAATGAGCAGTTCTTC	CASSRSRGPYNEQFF
TRBV20-1	few	NA	TRBJ2-7	TGCAGTGGGTCCCGAGACTACGAGCAGTACTTC	CSGSRDYEQYF
TRBV5-1	few	NA	TRBJ2-3	TGCGCCAGCAGCCCTGGACTTGGAACAGATACGCAGTATTTT	CASSPGLGTDTQYF
TRBV4-3	few	NA	TRBJ1-1	TGCGCCAGCAGAGCCGGAATAGACACTGAAGCTTTCTTT	CASRAGIDTEAFF
TRBV12-3/TRBV12-4	many	NA	TRBJ1-4	TGTGCCAGCAGTTTCGGCGGGGAAAAACTGTTTTTT	CASSFGGEKLFF
TRBV7-6	NA	TRBD2	TRBJ2-3	TGTGCCAGCAGCATTGGACTAGCGGATTACACAGATACGCAGTATTTT	CASSIGLADYTDTQYF
TRBV6-5	NA	TRBD1	TRBJ2-3	TGTGCCAGCAGTTACTCGTGGACAGGCGCTAGCACAGATACGCAGTATTTT	CASSYSWTGASTDTQYF
TRBV7-2	few	TRBD1	TRBJ2-5	TGTGCCAGCAGCTTAGGGACAGGGCGAGAGACCCAGTACTTC	CASSLGTGRETQYF
TRBV12-3/TRBV12-4	NA	NA	TRBJ2-7	TGTGCCAGCAGTCCGGGCCGTATGGAGCAGTACTTC	CASSPGRMEQYF
TRBV5-1	few	TRBD2	TRBJ2-3	TGCGCCAGCAGCTTGAGCCTAGCGGGGGGGCATACGCAGTATTTT	CASSLSLAGGHTQYF
TRBV4-1	few	NA	TRBJ2-7	TGCGCCAGCAGCCAACCGACAGGCTCCTACGAGCAGTACTTC	CASSQPTGSYEQYF